This T cell receptor beta chain was identified during a study of cytomegalovirus exposure and HLA in healthy donors. In the study overall: It was reported in a later analysis that the same platform had been used for the roughly 130 validation repertoires as for the approximately 670 first-cohort repertoires.

Trimming took 5 bases from V and 0 from J, leaving 14 bases between them. Germline CDR1 and CDR2: GTSNPN and SVGIG (reference sequence). This CDR3 is built from 14 residues. Study outcomes and limitations: Rare sequences made up most TCRs, while some public TCRs were found in many donors.

On this clone itself: The antigen is undetermined.

Repertoires were generated with immunoSEQ multiplex PCR, while TCRdb's copy carries only in-frame clones and drops some. The repertoire holds some 260,000 clones, with approximately 84% as singletons. V and J are TRBV30 and TRBJ2-7, with D possibly matching TRBD2 (5 bases). The sequenced material came from PBMCs. The TCR was taken from a man between 18 and 29 years old in good health and CMV-seropositive. This CDR3 is CAWGETSSSYEQYF. CDR3 nucleotide sequence: TGTGCCTGGGGGGAGACGTCGAGCTCCTACGAGCAGTACTTC.